The entry that follows covers one T cell receptor (beta chain) sequence. This clonotype was seen at least ten times. Its antigen remains undetermined. No per-base quality is available; no much larger clone lies one base away. The time point label of this sample denotes: pre-pandemic baseline sample and day 111 after first positive SARS-CoV-2 test. The V end loses 5 bases and the J end loses 4 bases, and a stretch of 23 bases separates them. Reading from cysteine to phenylalanine, the CDR3 counts 16 amino acids. Only CDR3 DNA is held: 48 bases, read in frame from base 1. From the germline V gene (reference sequence), CDR1 is DFQATT and CDR2 is SNEGSKA. This sample stems from a study of kidney transplant recipient with SARS-CoV-2 infection (dated by TCRdb to about 2021). The sample was run on an Illumina MiSeq. Profiling of the peripheral T cell repertoire was carried out for human TCRbeta genes. Per the authors' processing: Beta-binomial modelling was applied to test for differential clonotype abundance so that variability over time was accounted for. Expanded clonotypes were screened against the ImmuneCODE reference database of SARS-CoV-2-associated TCRs and mapped to viral genome regions. Additional repertoire analyses examined TRBV gene usage, CDR3 length, CDR3 amino acid overlap between time points, distributions of clonotype abundance, and Jaccard similarity. The public reads were run again by TCRdb, first through fastp at Q25 and then through MiXCR, and only productive beta chains were kept. Rows with one shared CDR3 protein collapse into an entry with the most common genes and DNA. These V and J calls derive from TCRdb rather than the authors' analysis. Within this sample are fewer than 250,000 distinct CDR3 sequences, with roughly 26% of them counted one time only. The ten largest clones capture roughly 7% of the sample.

The clonotype was recovered from a male patient younger than 45 who had COVID-19 and was a kidney transplant recipient. Some T cells may be donor cells from the graft after a transplant. The chain was built from TRBV20-1 and TRBJ1-2, with no D gene named confidently. The specimen was a blood sample, collected at baseline and on day 111 from a kidney transplant recipient. The DNA sequence is TGCAGTGCTTCTAGTGTGCTGTTTCGAAAGACCTATGGCTACACCTTC. Its translation is CSASSVLFRKTYGYTF.